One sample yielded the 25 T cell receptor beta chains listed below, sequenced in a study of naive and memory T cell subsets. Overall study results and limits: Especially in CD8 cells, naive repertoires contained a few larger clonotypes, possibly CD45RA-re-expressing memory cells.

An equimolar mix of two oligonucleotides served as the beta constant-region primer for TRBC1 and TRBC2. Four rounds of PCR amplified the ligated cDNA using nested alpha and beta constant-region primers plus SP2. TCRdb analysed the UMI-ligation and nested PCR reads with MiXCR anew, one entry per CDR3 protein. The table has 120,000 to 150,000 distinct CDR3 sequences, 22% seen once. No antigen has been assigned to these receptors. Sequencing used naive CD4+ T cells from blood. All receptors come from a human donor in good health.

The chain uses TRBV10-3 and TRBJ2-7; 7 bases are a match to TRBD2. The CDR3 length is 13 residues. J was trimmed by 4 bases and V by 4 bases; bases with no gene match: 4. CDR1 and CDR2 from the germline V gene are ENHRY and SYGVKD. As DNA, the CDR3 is TGTGCCATCAGTGGAACTAGCGAGTACGAGCAGTACTTC. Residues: CAISGTSEYEQYF.

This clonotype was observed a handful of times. CDR3 DNA sequence: TGTGCCTGGAGGTGGGGACTAGCGGGAAAAGGCGAGCAGTACTTC. It translates to CAWRWGLAGKGEQYF. V gene TRBV30 combines with J gene TRBJ2-7; 13 bases align to TRBD2. V lost 3 bases, J lost 6 bases, and 8 bases stayed unmatched. The CDR3 spans 15 residues. CDR1 and CDR2 from the germline V gene are GTSNPN and SVGIG (reference sequence).

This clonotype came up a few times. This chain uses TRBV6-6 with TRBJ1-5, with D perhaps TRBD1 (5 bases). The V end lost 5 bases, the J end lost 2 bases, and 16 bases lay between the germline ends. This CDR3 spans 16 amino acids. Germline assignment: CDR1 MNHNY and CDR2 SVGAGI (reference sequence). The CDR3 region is CASSEFEGRGNQPQHF. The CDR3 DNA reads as TGTGCCAGCAGTGAATTTGAGGGGCGAGGCAATCAGCCCCAGCATTTT.

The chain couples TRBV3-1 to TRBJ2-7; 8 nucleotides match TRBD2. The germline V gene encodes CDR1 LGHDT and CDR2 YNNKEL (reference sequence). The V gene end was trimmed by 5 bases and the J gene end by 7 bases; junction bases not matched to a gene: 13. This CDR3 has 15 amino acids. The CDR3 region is CASSSKSGGPIEQYF. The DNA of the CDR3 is TGTGCCAGCAGCTCTAAGTCGGGAGGGCCCATAGAGCAGTACTTC.

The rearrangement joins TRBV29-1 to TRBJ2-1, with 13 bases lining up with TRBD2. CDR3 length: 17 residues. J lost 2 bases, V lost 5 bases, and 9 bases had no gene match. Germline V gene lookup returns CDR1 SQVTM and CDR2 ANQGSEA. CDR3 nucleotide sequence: TGCAGCGTTCGCCTATTAGGGACTAGCGGGACCTACAATGAGCAGTTCTTC. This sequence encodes CSVRLLGTSGTYNEQFF.

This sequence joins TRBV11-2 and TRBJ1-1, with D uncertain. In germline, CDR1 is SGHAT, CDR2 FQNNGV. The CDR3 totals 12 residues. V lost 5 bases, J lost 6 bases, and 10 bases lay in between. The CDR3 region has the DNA TGTGCCAGCAGCGCAGAAAGAGCTGAAGCTTTCTTT. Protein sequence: CASSAERAEAFF.

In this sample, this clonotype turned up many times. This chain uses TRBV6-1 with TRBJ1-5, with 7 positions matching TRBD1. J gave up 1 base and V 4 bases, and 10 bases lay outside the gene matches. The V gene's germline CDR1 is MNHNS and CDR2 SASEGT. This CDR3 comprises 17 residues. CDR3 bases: TGTGCCAGCAGTGGGTTGACAGGGTCGCGAAGCAATCAGCCCCAGCATTTT. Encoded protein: CASSGLTGSRSNQPQHF.

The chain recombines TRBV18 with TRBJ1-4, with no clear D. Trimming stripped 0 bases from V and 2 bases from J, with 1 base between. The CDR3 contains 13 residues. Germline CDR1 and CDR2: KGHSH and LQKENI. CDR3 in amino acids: CASSPPTNEKLFF. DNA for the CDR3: TGTGCCAGCTCACCACCGACTAATGAAAAACTGTTTTTT.

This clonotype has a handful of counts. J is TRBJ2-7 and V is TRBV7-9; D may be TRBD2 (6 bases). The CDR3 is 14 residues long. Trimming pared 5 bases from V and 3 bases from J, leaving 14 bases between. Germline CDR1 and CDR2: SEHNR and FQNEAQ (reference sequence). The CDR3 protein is CASSARDLSYEQYF. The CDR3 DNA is TGTGCCAGCAGCGCCCGGGACTTGAGCTACGAGCAGTACTTC.

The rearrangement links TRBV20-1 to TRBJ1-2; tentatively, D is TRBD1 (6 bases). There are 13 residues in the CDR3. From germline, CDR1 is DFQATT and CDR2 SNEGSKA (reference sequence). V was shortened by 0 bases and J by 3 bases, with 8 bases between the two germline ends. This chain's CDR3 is CSARDRGYYGYTF. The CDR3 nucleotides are TGCAGTGCTAGAGACAGGGGTTACTATGGCTACACCTTC.

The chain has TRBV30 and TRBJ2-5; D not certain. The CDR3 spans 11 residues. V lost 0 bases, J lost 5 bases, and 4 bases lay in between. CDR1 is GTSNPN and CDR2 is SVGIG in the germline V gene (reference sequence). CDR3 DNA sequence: TGTGCCTGGAGTGTACAGGAGACCCAGTACTTC. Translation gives CAWSVQETQYF.

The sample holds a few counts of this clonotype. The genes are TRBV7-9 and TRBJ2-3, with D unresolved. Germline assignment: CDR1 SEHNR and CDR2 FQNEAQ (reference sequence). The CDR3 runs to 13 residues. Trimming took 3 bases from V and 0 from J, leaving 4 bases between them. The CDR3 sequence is CASSFGSTDTQYF. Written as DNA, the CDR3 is TGTGCCAGCAGCTTTGGGAGCACAGATACGCAGTATTTT.

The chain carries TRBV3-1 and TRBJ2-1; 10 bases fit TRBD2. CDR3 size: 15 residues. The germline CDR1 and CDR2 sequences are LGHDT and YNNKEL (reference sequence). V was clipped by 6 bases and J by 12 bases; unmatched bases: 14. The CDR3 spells CASRPSGSQGVAQFF. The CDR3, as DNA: TGTGCCAGCAGACCTAGCGGGAGTCAGGGAGTGGCGCAGTTCTTC.

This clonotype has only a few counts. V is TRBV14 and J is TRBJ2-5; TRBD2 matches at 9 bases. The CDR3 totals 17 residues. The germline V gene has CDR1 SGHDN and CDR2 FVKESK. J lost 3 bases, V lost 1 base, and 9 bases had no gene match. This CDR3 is CASSQGNRASGKETQYF. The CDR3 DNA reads TGTGCCAGCAGCCAAGGAAATCGGGCTAGCGGGAAAGAGACCCAGTACTTC.

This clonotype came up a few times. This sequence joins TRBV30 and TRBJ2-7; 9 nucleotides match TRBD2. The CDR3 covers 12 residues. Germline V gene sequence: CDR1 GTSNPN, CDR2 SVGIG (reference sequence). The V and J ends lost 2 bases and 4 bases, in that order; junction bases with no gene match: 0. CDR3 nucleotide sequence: TGTGCCTGGAGTCTAGCGGGATACGAGCAGTACTTC. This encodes CAWSLAGYEQYF.

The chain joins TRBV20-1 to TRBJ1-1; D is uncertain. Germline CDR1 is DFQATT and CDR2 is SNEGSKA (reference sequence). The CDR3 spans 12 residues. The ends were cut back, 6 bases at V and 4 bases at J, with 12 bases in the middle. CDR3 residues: CSAQHWGTEAFF. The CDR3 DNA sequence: TGCAGTGCCCAACATTGGGGCACTGAAGCTTTCTTT.

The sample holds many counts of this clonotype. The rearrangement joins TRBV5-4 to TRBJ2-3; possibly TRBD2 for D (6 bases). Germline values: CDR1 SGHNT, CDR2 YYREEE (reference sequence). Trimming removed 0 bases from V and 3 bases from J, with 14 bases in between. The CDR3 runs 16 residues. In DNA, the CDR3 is TGTGCCAGCAGCTTGGCCCTAGCGATGCGGACAGATACGCAGTATTTT. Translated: CASSLALAMRTDTQYF.

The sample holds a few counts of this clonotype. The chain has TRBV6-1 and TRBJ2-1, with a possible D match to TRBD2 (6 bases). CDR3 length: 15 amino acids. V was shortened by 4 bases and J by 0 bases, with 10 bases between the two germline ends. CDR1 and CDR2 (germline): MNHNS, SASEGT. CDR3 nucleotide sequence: TGTGCCAGCAGTGTGGAGGGGAGCTCCTACAATGAGCAGTTCTTC. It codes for CASSVEGSSYNEQFF.

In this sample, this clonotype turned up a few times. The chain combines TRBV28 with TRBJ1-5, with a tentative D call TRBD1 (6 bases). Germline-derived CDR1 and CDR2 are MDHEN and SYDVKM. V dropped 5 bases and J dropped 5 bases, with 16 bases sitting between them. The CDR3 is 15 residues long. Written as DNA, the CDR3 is TGTGCCAGCAGTCCGCCGACGGAGGGGGATCAGCCCCAGCATTTT. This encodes CASSPPTEGDQPQHF. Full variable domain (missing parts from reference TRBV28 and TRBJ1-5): DVKVTQSSRYLVKRTGEKVFLECVQDMDHENMFWYRQDPGLGLRLIYFSYDVKMKEKGDIPEGYSVSREKKERFSLILESASTNQTSMYLCASSPPTEGDQPQHFGDGTRLSIL.

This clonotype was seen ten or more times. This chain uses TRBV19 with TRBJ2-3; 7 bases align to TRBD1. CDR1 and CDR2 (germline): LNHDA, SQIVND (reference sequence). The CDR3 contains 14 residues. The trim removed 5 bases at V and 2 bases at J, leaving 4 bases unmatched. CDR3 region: CASSADRDTDTQYF. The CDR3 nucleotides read TGTGCCAGTAGTGCCGACAGGGACACAGATACGCAGTATTTT.

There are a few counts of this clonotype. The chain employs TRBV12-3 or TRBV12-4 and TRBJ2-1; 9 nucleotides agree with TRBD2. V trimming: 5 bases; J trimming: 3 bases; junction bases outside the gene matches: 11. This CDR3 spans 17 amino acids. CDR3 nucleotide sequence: TGTGCCAGCAGTAGTTTAGGAGCTAGCGGGAACTACAATGAGCAGTTCTTC. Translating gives CASSSLGASGNYNEQFF.

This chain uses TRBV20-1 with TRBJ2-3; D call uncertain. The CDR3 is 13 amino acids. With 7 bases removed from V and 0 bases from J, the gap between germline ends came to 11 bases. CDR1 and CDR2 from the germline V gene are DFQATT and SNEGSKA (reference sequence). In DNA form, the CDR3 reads TGCAGTGTTACGCGGTCGAGCACAGATACGCAGTATTTT. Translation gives CSVTRSSTDTQYF.

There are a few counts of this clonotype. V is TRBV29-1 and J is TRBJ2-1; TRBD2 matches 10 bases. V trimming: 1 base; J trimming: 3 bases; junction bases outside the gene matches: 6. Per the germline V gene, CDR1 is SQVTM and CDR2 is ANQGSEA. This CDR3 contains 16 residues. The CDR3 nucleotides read TGCAGCGTTGAAGGAGTAAGCGGGAGGGGCTACAATGAGCAGTTCTTC. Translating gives CSVEGVSGRGYNEQFF.

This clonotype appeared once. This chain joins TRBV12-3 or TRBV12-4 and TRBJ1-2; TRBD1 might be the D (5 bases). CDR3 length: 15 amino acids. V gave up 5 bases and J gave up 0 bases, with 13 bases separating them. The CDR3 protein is CASSPGPGANYGYTF. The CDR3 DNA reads TGTGCCAGCAGTCCCGGTCCGGGGGCTAACTATGGCTACACCTTC.

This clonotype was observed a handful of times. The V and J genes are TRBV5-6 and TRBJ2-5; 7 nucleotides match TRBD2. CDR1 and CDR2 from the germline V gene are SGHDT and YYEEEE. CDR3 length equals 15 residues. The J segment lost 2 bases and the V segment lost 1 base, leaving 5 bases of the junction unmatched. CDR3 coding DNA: TGTGCCAGCAGCTTGCGGCTAGCGGTGCAAGAGACCCAGTACTTC. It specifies CASSLRLAVQETQYF. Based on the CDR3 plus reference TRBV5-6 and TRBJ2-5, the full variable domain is DAGVTQSPTHLIKTRGQQVTLRCSPKSGHDTVSWYQQALGQGPQFIFQYYEEEERQRGNFPDRFSGHQFPNYSSELNVNALLLGDSALYLCASSLRLAVQETQYFGPGTRLLVL.